This T cell receptor (beta chain) was observed in a study of blood T cell repertoires in COVID-19. Study-wide context: Some COVID-19 samples were acute and others convalescent; all came from the United States, Italy and Spain. The analysed material was cDNA or gDNA that came from T cells, B-cell-depleted T cells, or PBMCs.

Methods used by the authors: Estimation of nucleated cell counts relied on the amplification of reference gene primers. Data came from immunoSEQ multiplex PCR; TCRdb stores just in-frame clones and leaves some out. V, J and clone size reflect that table, while D and trimming were determined from the DNA. This sample yields approximately 100,000 clones, of which about 79% are seen a single time; more than 20% belongs to the top ten. The clonotype was recovered from a man aged 55 to 70 with acute or convalescent COVID-19. Sequenced material: peripheral blood.

CDR3 region: CASSQDHLGDTIYGYTF. The DNA of the CDR3 is TGCGCCAGCAGCCAAGATCATTTAGGGGACACAATCTATGGCTACACCTTC. V and J are TRBV4-3 and TRBJ1-2; a possible D gene is TRBD1 (6 bases). This CDR3 has 17 residues. V was cut by 0 bases and J by 4 bases, with 18 bases left in between. In germline, CDR1 is LGHNA, CDR2 YSLEER.